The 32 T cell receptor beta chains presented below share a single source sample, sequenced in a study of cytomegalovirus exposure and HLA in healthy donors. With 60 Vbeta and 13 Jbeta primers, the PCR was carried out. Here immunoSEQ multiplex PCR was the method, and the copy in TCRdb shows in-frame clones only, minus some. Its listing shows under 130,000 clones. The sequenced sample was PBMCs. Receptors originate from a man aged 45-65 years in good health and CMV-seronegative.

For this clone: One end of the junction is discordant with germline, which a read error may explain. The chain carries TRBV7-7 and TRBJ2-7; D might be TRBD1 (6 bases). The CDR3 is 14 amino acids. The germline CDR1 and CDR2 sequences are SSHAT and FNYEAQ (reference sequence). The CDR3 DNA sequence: TGTGCTAGCAGCTCCTCAACAGGGTCCTACGAGCAGTACTTC. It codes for CASSSSTGSYEQYF.

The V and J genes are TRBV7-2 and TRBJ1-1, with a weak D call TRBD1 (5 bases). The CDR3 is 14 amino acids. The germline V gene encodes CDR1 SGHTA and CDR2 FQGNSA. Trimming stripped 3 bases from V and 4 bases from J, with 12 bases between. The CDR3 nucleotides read TGTGCCAGCAGCTTCTTGACAGCCCCCACTGAAGCTTTCTTT. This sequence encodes CASSFLTAPTEAFF.

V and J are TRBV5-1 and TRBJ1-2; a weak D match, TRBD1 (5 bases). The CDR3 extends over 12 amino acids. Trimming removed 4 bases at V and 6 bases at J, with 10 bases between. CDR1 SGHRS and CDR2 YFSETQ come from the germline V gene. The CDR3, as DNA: TGCGCCAGCAGCGCGACAGTCGATGGCTACACCTTC. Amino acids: CASSATVDGYTF. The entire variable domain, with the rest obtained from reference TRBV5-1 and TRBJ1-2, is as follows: KAGVTQTPRYLIKTRGQQVTLSCSPISGHRSVSWYQQTPGQGLQFLFEYFSETQRNKGNFPGRFSGRQFSNSRSEMNVSTLELGDSALYLCASSATVDGYTFGSGTRLTVV.

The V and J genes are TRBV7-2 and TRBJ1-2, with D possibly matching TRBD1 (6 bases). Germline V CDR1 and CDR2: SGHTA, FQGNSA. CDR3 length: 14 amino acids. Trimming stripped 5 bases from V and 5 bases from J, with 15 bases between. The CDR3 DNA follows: TGTGCCAGCAGCCGAGGCCAGGGGTGGTATGGCTACACCTTC. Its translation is CASSRGQGWYGYTF.

The CDR3 region has the DNA TGTGCCAGCAGCTTTCGGCTAGCGGGATTATACGAGCAGTACTTC. This codes for CASSFRLAGLYEQYF. This chain connects TRBV7-6 to TRBJ2-5; 9 nucleotides align to TRBD2. The better agreement between TRBJ2-7 and the DNA end casts doubt on the J call. Germline loops: CDR1 SGHVS, CDR2 FNYEAQ. The CDR3 has 15 amino acids.

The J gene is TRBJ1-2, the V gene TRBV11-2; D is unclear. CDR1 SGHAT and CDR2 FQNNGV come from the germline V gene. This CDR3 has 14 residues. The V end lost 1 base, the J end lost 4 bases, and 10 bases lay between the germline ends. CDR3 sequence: CASSLAEGIYGYTF. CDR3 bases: TGTGCCAGCAGCTTAGCTGAGGGTATCTATGGCTACACCTTC. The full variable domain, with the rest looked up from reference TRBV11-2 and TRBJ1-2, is EAGVAQSPRYKIIEKRQSVAFWCNPISGHATLYWYQQILGQGPKLLIQFQNNGVVDDSQLPKDRFSAERLKGVDSTLKIQPAKLEDSAVYLCASSLAEGIYGYTFGSGTRLTVV.

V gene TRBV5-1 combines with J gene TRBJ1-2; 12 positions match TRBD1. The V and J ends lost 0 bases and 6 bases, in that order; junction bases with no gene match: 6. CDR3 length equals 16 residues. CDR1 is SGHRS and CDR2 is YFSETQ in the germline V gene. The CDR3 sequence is CASSLAYGTGGHGYTF. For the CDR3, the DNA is TGCGCCAGCAGCTTGGCCTACGGGACAGGGGGCCATGGCTACACCTTC.

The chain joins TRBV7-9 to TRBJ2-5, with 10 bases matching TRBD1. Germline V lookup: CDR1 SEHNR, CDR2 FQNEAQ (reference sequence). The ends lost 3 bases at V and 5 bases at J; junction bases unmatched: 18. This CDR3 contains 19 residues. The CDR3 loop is CASSFPSTPRDRGTETQYF. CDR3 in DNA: TGTGCCAGCAGCTTCCCTTCGACACCGCGGGACAGGGGCACGGAGACCCAGTACTTC.

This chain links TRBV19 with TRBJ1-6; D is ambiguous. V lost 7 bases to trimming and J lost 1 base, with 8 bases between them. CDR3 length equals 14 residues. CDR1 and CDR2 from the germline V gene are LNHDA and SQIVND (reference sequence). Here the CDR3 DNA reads TGTGCCAGTAATAACCGGTCCTATAATTCACCCCTCCACTTT. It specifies CASNNRSYNSPLHF.

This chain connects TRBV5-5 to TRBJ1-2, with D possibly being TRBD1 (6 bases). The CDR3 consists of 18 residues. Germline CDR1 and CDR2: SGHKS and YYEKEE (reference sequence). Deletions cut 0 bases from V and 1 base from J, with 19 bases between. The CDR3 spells CASSLGTAAAHFNYGYTF. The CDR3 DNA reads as TGTGCCAGCAGCTTGGGGACAGCTGCTGCTCATTTTAACTATGGCTACACCTTC.

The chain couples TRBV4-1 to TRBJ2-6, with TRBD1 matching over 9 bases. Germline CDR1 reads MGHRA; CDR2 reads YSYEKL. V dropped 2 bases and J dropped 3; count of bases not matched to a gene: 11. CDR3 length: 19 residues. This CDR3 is CASSQKTGTGYFGANVLTF. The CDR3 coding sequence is TGCGCCAGCAGCCAAAAGACAGGGACAGGGTATTTTGGGGCCAACGTCCTGACTTTC.

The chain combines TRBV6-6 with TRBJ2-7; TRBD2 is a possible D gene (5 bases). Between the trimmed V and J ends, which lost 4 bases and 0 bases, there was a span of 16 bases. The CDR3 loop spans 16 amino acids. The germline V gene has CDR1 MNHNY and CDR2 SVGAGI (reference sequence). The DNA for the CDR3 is TGTGCCAGCAGTTTCCAAACGAAAGGGAGCTCCTACGAGCAGTACTTC. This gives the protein CASSFQTKGSSYEQYF.

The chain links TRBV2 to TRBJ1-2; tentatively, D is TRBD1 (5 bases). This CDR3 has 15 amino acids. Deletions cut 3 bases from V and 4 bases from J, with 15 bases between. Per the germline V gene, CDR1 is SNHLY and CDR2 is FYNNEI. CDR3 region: CASSEGRGGVYGYTF. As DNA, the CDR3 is TGTGCCAGCAGTGAGGGAAGGGGAGGAGTCTATGGCTACACCTTC.

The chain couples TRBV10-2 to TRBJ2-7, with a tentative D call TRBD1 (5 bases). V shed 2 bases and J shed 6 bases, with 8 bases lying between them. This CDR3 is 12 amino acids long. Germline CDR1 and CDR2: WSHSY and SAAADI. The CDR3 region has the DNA TGCGCCAGCAGTGAGGCAGGGCGCGAGCAGTACTTC. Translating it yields CASSEAGREQYF.

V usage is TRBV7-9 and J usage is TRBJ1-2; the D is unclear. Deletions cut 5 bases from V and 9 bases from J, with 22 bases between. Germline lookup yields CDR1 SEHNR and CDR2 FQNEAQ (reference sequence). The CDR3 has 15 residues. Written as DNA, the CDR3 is TGTGCCAGCAGCGACTCATGGAGGCTCCGAAGGCGCTACACCTTC. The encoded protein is CASSDSWRLRRRYTF.

CDR3 loop: CASGKGVGSTEAFF. In DNA, the CDR3 is TGCGCCAGCGGAAAGGGGGTTGGGTCCACTGAAGCTTTCTTT. The genes are TRBV5-1 and TRBJ1-1, with D tentatively TRBD1 (6 bases). The germline V gene has CDR1 SGHRS and CDR2 YFSETQ. The germline V and J ends were trimmed by 7 bases and 4 bases, with 17 bases remaining between them. The CDR3 extends over 14 amino acids.

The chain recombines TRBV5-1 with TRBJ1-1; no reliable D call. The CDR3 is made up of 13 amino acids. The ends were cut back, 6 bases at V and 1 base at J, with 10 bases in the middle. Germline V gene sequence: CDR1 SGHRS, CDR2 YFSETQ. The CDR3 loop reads CASTRRGNTEAFF. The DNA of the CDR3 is TGCGCCAGCACTAGACGGGGGAACACTGAAGCTTTCTTT.

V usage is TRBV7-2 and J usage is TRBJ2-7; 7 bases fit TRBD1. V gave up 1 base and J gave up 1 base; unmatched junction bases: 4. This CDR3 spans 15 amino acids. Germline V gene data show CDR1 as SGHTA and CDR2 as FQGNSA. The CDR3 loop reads CASSLGGQVSYEQYF. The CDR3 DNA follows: TGTGCCAGCAGCTTAGGAGGACAGGTTTCCTACGAGCAGTACTTC.

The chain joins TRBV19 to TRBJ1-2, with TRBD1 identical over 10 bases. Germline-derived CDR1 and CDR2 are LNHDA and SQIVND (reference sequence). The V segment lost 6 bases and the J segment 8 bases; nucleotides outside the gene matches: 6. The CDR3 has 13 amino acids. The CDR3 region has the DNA TGTGCCAGTAGGGGACAGGGGCGATGGGGCTACACCTTC. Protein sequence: CASRGQGRWGYTF.

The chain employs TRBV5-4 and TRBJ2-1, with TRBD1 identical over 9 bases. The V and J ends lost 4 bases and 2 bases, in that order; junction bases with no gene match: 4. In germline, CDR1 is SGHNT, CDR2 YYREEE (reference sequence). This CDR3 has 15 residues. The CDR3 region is CASSPGTGTYNEQFF. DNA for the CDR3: TGTGCCAGCAGCCCCGGGACAGGGACCTACAATGAGCAGTTCTTC.

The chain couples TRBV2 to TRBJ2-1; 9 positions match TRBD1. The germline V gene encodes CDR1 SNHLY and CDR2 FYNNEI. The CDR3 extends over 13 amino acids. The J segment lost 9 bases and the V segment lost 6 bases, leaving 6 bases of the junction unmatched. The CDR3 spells CASRDRGYGEQFF. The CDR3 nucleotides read TGTGCCAGCAGGGACAGGGGTTATGGTGAGCAGTTCTTC.

CDR3 loop: CASSFGRVNTEAFF. As DNA, the CDR3 is TGTGCCAGCAGTTTTGGCAGGGTGAACACTGAAGCTTTCTTT. The V and J genes are TRBV27 and TRBJ1-1; maybe TRBD1 (5 bases). The CDR3 has 14 residues. Between the trimmed V and J ends, which lost 3 bases and 0 bases, there was a span of 8 bases. Germline V gives CDR1 MNHEY, CDR2 SMNVEV (reference sequence).

This CDR3 reads CASSGQGRTEAFF. The CDR3 nucleotides read TGTGCCAGCAGTGGGCAGGGGCGCACTGAAGCTTTCTTT. The chain employs TRBV27 and TRBJ1-1; tentatively, D is TRBD1 (6 bases). CDR1 and CDR2 from the germline V gene are MNHEY and SMNVEV (reference sequence). The V end lost 5 bases, the J end lost 4 bases, and 11 bases lay between the germline ends. This CDR3 has 13 residues.

CDR3 amino acids: CATSRDRYESKYF. The CDR3, as DNA: TGTGCCACCAGTAGGGACAGGTATGAGAGTAAGTACTTC. The chain is built from TRBV15 and TRBJ2-7; 8 bases match TRBD1. Trimming at V came to 6 bases and at J to 11 bases, leaving 12 bases not matched to a gene. The length of the CDR3 is 13 residues. Germline values: CDR1 LNHNV, CDR2 YYDKDF (reference sequence).

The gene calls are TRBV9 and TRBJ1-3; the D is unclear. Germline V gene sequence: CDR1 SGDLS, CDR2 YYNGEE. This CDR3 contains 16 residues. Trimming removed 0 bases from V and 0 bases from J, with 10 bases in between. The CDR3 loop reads CASSVDSTISGNTIYF. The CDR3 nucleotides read TGTGCCAGCAGCGTAGATAGTACGATCTCTGGAAACACCATATATTTT.

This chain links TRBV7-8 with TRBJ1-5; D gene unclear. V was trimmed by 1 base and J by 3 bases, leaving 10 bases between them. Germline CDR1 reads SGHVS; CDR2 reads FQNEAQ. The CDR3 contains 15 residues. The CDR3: CASSLGGGPNQPQHF. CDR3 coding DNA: TGTGCCAGCAGCTTAGGAGGCGGCCCCAATCAGCCCCAGCATTTT.

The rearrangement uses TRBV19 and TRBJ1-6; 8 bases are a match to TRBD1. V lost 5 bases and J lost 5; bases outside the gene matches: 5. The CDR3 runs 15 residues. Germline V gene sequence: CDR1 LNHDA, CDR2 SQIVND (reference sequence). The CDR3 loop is CASSAGTGHNSPLHF. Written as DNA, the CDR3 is TGTGCCAGTAGTGCCGGGACAGGCCATAATTCACCCCTCCACTTT.

CDR3 DNA: TGTGCCATCAGTGCCCAGAACCCTAACTATGGCTACACCTTC. Its translation is CAISAQNPNYGYTF. This chain joins TRBV10-3 and TRBJ1-2, with D unresolved. Looked up from germline, CDR1 is ENHRY and CDR2 is SYGVKD. Trimming removed 4 bases from V and 0 bases from J, with 9 bases in between. This CDR3 contains 14 residues.

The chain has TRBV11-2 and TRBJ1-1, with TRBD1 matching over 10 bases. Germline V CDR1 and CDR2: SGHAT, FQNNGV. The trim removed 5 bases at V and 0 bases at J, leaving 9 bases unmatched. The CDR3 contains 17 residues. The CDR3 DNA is TGTGCCAGCAGCCCCTCCGGGACAGGGGCGATGAACACTGAAGCTTTCTTT. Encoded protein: CASSPSGTGAMNTEAFF.

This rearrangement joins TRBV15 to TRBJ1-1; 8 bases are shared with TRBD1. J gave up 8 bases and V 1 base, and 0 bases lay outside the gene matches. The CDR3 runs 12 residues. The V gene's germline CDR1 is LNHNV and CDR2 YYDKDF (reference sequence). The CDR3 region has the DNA TGTGCCACCAGCAGAGGGGACAGGGAAGCTTTCTTT. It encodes CATSRGDREAFF.

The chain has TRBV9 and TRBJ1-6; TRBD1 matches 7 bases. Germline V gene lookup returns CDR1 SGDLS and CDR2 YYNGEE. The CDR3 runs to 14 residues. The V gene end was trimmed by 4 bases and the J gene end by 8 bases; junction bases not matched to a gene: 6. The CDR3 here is CASSMTDRDSPLHF. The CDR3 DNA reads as TGTGCCAGCAGCATGACTGACAGGGATTCACCCCTCCACTTT.

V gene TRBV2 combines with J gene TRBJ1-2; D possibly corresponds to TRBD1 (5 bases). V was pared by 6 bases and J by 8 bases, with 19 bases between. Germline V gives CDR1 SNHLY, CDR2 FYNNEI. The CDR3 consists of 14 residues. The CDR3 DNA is TGTGCCAGCAGCGGCGGGGCAAATCCCCAGGGCTACACCTTC. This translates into CASSGGANPQGYTF. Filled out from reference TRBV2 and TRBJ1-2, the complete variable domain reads EPEVTQTPSHQVTQMGQEVILRCVPISNHLYFYWYRQILGQKVEFLVSFYNNEISEKSEIFDDQFSVERPDGSNFTLKIRSTKLEDSAMYFCASSGGANPQGYTFGSGTRLTVV.